What follows are 14 T cell receptor beta chains derived from one specimen sequenced in a study of regulatory and conventional T cells in RAG deficiency. Repertoires were generated with immunoSEQ multiplex PCR, while TCRdb's copy carries only in-frame clones and drops some. This sample has 6,000 to 8,500 clones, with around 82% found just once. These same records also appear under a second study, on regulatory T cells. That report notes: Amplification used 52 TRBV primers and 13 TRBJ primers.

Sequenced sample: CD8+ T cells sorted from blood. The receptors originated from a human donor in good health.

V gene TRBV7-6 combines with J gene TRBJ1-5; TRBD1 matches 7 bases. V was pared by 4 bases and J by 4 bases, with 7 bases of the junction left unmatched. CDR1 SGHVS and CDR2 FNYEAQ come from the germline V gene. This CDR3 region has 15 residues. The CDR3 loop reads CASSWEGTVNQPQHF. CDR3 sequence (DNA): TGTGCCAGCAGCTGGGAGGGGACAGTGAATCAGCCCCAGCATTTT.

The chain employs TRBV6-5 and TRBJ1-1; no firm D call. The ends were cut back, 3 bases at V and 0 bases at J, with 8 bases in the middle. Germline V CDR1 and CDR2: MNHEY, SVGAGI. The CDR3 is 14 residues long. CDR3 amino acids: CASSYGHLNTEAFF. DNA for the CDR3: TGTGCCAGCAGTTATGGGCATTTGAACACTGAAGCTTTCTTT.

The chain recombines TRBV10-3 with TRBJ2-3, with TRBD1 matching over 7 bases. The CDR3 runs to 15 residues. V gave up 6 bases and J gave up 1 base; unmatched junction bases: 7. Germline V lookup: CDR1 ENHRY, CDR2 SYGVKD. CDR3 amino acids: CAIRPPGTGTDTQYF. CDR3 bases: TGTGCCATCAGACCCCCCGGGACAGGCACAGATACGCAGTATTTT.

J is TRBJ1-5 and V is TRBV9; no reliable D call. The ends were cut back, 2 bases at V and 6 bases at J, with 12 bases in the middle. The germline CDR1 and CDR2 sequences are SGDLS and YYNGEE. The CDR3 sequence is 14 residues long. CDR3 DNA sequence: TGTGCCAGCAGCGTGGACCTCAGCGGTCAGCCCCAGCATTTT. Translating gives CASSVDLSGQPQHF. The variable domain in full, completed from reference TRBV9 and TRBJ1-5, reads DSGVTQTPKHLITATGQRVTLRCSPRSGDLSVYWYQQSLDQGLQFLIQYYNGEERAKGNILERFSAQQFPDLHSELNLSSLELGDSALYFCASSVDLSGQPQHFGDGTRLSIL.

The rearrangement uses TRBV9 and TRBJ2-1; possibly TRBD1 for D (6 bases). This CDR3 is 12 amino acids long. The ends were cut back, 8 bases at V and 8 bases at J, with 14 bases in the middle. Germline loops: CDR1 SGDLS, CDR2 YYNGEE. CDR3 protein: CASGQQGDEQFF. CDR3 nucleotides: TGTGCCAGTGGCCAACAGGGTGATGAGCAGTTCTTC.

In DNA, the CDR3 is TGTGCCAGCAGTTTAGGGGGGGCACTCCCCTTCTATGGCTACACCTTC. Its translation: CASSLGGALPFYGYTF. The chain links TRBV28 to TRBJ1-2; possible D gene TRBD1, 6 bases. CDR1 MDHEN and CDR2 SYDVKM come from the germline V gene. This CDR3 spans 16 amino acids. V lost 2 bases, J lost 4 bases, and 17 bases lay in between.

The V call is TRBV25-1, the J call TRBJ1-2, with D maybe TRBD1 (6 bases). The CDR3 has 13 amino acids. With 6 bases removed from V and 4 bases from J, the gap between germline ends came to 12 bases. Germline V gives CDR1 MGHDK, CDR2 SYGVNS. CDR3 loop: CASSQGIVYGYTF. DNA for the CDR3: TGTGCCAGCAGCCAGGGGATCGTCTATGGCTACACCTTC.

V is TRBV6-4 and J is TRBJ2-1, with a weak D call TRBD2 (6 bases). This CDR3 has 15 residues. The germline V and J ends were trimmed by 0 bases and 0 bases, with 6 bases remaining between them. Looked up from germline, CDR1 is MRHNA and CDR2 is SNTAGT. The CDR3 here is CASSDSAGSYNEQFF. The CDR3 DNA is TGTGCCAGCAGTGACTCAGCGGGCTCCTACAATGAGCAGTTCTTC.

V and J are TRBV5-1 and TRBJ1-4; 7 bases are shared with TRBD1. The junction had 14 bases not matched to a gene; V was cut back by 3 bases and J by 6 bases. CDR3 length: 17 residues. The V gene's germline CDR1 is SGHRS and CDR2 YFSETQ. DNA of the CDR3: TGCGCCAGCAGCTCGCCTGAAAGAGGGGGCTCTGATGAAAAACTGTTTTTT. Amino acid sequence: CASSSPERGGSDEKLFF.

The V gene is TRBV27, the J gene TRBJ1-6; D call uncertain. This CDR3 has 12 amino acids. Germline assignment: CDR1 MNHEY and CDR2 SMNVEV (reference sequence). V lost 8 bases and J lost 10, with 12 bases in between. CDR3 loop: CASGLGASPLHF. The CDR3 nucleotides read TGTGCCAGCGGGTTAGGTGCCTCACCCCTCCACTTT.

CDR3 sequence: CASSISRTLPGQPQHF. CDR3 sequence (DNA): TGTGCCAGTAGTATCAGCCGGACCCTCCCGGGCCAGCCCCAGCATTTT. The V gene is TRBV19, the J gene TRBJ1-5; D is ambiguous. Germline CDR1 LNHDA, CDR2 SQIVND (reference sequence). Trimming removed 3 bases at V and 7 bases at J, with 19 bases between. This CDR3 has 16 amino acids.

This clone was counted a few times. This chain links TRBV5-1 with TRBJ2-7, with D possibly matching TRBD1 (5 bases). This CDR3 spans 13 amino acids. Trimming pared 4 bases from V and 4 bases from J, leaving 12 bases between. CDR1 SGHRS and CDR2 YFSETQ come from the germline V gene. Here the CDR3 DNA reads TGCGCCAGCAGCAACGGACAAGGTTACGAGCAGTACTTC. Residues: CASSNGQGYEQYF.

This sequence joins TRBV11-3 and TRBJ1-5; D is ambiguous. V dropped 1 base and J dropped 5 bases, with 9 bases sitting between them. In germline, CDR1 is SGHNT, CDR2 YENEEA. This CDR3 has 14 amino acids. The CDR3 nucleotides are TGTGCCAGCAGCTTAGCTAGTGATGATCAGCCCCAGCATTTT. This codes for CASSLASDDQPQHF. The variable domain in full, with the rest retrieved from reference TRBV11-3 and TRBJ1-5, is EAGVVQSPRYKIIEKKQPVAFWCNPISGHNTLYWYLQNLGQGPELLIRYENEEAVDDSQLPKDRFSAERLKGVDSTLKIQPAELGDSAVYLCASSLASDDQPQHFGDGTRLSIL.

This chain joins TRBV13 and TRBJ1-1; D not certain. The CDR3 runs 11 residues. Per germline, CDR1 PRHDT and CDR2 FYEKMQ (reference sequence). Trimming left V 4 bases short and J 6 bases short, with 6 bases between. The CDR3 spells CASSSGAEAFF. The DNA for the CDR3 is TGTGCCAGCAGCTCCGGGGCTGAAGCTTTCTTT.